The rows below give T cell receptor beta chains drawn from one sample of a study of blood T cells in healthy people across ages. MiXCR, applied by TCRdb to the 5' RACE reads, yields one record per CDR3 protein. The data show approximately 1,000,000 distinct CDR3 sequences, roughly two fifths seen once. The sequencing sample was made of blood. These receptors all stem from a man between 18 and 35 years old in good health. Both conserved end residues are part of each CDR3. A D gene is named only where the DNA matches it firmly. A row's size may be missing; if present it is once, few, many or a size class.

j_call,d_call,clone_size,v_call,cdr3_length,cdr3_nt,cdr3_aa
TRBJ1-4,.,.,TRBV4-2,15,TGTGCCAGCAGCCAAGAACCCGGGGTTAATGAAAAACTGTTTTTT,CASSQEPGVNEKLFF
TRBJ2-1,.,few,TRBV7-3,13,TGTGCCAGCAGCTGGGACTCCTACAATGAGCAGTTCTTC,CASSWDSYNEQFF
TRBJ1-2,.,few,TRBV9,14,TGTGCCAGCAGCCCAGATGGGGGCAACTATGGCTACACCTTC,CASSPDGGNYGYTF
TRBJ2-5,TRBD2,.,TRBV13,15,TGTGCCAGCAGCCCACGCGGACTAGTAGAGAGTGAGCAGTACTTC,CASSPRGLVESEQYF
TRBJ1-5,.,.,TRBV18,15,TGTGCCAGCTCACCATCTGGCAGCCATAATCAGCCCCAGCATTTT,CASSPSGSHNQPQHF
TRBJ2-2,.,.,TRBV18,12,TGTGCCAGCTCGGAGAGCACCGGGGAGCTGTTTTTT,CASSESTGELFF
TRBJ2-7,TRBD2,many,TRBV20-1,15,TGCAGTGCTAGACGGGGGGAGGTAAACTCCTACGAGCAGTACTTC,CSARRGEVNSYEQYF
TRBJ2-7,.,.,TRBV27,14,TGTGCCAGCAGTTTGGGGGCCTTCTCCTACGAGCGGTACTTC,CASSLGAFSYERYF
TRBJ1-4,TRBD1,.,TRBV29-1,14,TGCAGCGTGGGACAGGCAGCAACTAATGGAAAACTGTTTTTT,CSVGQAATNGKLFF
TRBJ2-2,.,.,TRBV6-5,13,TGTGCCAGCAAAGGGACTCCCCGCTGGGAGCTGTTTTTT,CASKGTPRWELFF
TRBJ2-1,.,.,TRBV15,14,TGTGCCACCAGCAGAGTTTTAGCCCGAAATGAGCAGTTCTTC,CATSRVLARNEQFF
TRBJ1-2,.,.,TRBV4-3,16,TGCGCCAGCAGCCAAGAGAGTTCCGCGGCTCACTATGGCTACACCTTC,CASSQESSAAHYGYTF
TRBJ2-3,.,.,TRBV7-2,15,TGTGCCAGCAGCTTCAGAAGGTCTAGCACAGATACGCAGTATTTT,CASSFRRSSTDTQYF
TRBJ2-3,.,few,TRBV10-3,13,TGTGCCATCAGGGGCCCCGGCCCAGATACGCAGTATTTT,CAIRGPGPDTQYF
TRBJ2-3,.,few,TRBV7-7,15,TGTGCCAGCAGCCTGGGGGTAGATCCCCGGTCGGCGCAGTATTTT,CASSLGVDPRSAQYF
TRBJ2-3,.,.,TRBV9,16,TGTGCCAGCAGCGCCCCCCTCGGGGGTGGCACAGATACGCAGTATTTT,CASSAPLGGGTDTQYF
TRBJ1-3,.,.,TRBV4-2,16,TGTGCCAGCAGCCAAGACCCGGGTAGCTCTGGAAACACCATATATTTT,CASSQDPGSSGNTIYF
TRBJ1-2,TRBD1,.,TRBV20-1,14,TGCAGTGCTACGACGGGACAGGGGGCGGCCGGCTACACCTTC,CSATTGQGAAGYTF
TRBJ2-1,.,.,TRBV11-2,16,TGTGCCAGCAGCTCCTACCGGGGAAACCCCTTCAATGAGCAGTTCTTC,CASSSYRGNPFNEQFF
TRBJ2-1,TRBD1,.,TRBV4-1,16,TGCGCCGGCAGCCTAACCGGGACAGGGGAGTACAATGAGCAGTTCTTC,CAGSLTGTGEYNEQFF
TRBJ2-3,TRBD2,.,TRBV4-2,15,TGTGCCAGCAGCCAAGCAGCGGGGATCACAGATACGCAGTATTTT,CASSQAAGITDTQYF
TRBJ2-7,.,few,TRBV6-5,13,TGTGCCAGCAGTTATGGACAGATCTACGAGCAGTACTTC,CASSYGQIYEQYF
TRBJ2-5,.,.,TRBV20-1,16,TGCAGTGCTGGGGGGGGGGCCTTTATCCGAGACAATGAGCAGTACTTC,CSAGGGAFIRDNEQYF
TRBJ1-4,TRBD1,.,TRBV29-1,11,TGCAGCGTGTACAGGGGCGAAAAACTGTTTTTT,CSVYRGEKLFF
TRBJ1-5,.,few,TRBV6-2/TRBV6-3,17,TGTGCCAGCAGTCGACGTTCAAGGGCCGGGTGGGGTCAGCCCCAGCATTTT,CASSRRSRAGWGQPQHF
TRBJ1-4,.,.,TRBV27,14,TGTGCCAGCAGCCTGCCGGGGGATCGCGAAAAACTGTTTTTT,CASSLPGDREKLFF
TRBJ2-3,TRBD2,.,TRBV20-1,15,TGCAGTGCTAGAGGTGGGAGGGTCACCCCAGATACGCAGTATTTT,CSARGGRVTPDTQYF
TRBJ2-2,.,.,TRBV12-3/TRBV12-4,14,TGTGCCAGCACACTGGGCAGTAGGACCGGGGAGCTGTTTTTT,CASTLGSRTGELFF
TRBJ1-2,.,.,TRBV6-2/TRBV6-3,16,TGTGCCAGCAGCCCTCGGGGAGGGCGTTTTAACTATGGCTACACCTTC,CASSPRGGRFNYGYTF
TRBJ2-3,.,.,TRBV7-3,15,TGTGCCAGCAGCTGGGGGGCAGCAGACACAGATACGCAGTATTTT,CASSWGAADTDTQYF
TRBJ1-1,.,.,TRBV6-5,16,TGTGCCAGCAGTTACTTATACAGGGATCTGCACGCTGAAGCTTTCTTT,CASSYLYRDLHAEAFF
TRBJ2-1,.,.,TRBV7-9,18,TGTGCCAGCAGCTCGAGGGCTATAGCGATTACAGCCTACAATGAGCAGTTCTTC,CASSSRAIAITAYNEQFF
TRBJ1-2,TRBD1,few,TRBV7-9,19,TGTACCAGCACCGGAATAAGGGACAGGGAAGGAGTTCCTAACTATGGCTACACCTTC,CTSTGIRDREGVPNYGYTF
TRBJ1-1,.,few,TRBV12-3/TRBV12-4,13,TGTGCCAGCACCCTAAGGGAGGGGGTGGAAGCTTTCTTT,CASTLREGVEAFF
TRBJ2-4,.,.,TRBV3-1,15,TGTGCCAGCAGCCATCGGGGAGGGGGGAAAAACATTCAGTACTTC,CASSHRGGGKNIQYF
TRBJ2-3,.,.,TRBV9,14,TGTGCCGGCAGCGTCAGCGGTACCACAGATACGCAGTATTTT,CAGSVSGTTDTQYF
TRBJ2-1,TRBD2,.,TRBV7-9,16,TGTGCCAGCAGGGACATACGGACTAGCGGGGGTCGAAAGCAGTTCTTC,CASRDIRTSGGRKQFF
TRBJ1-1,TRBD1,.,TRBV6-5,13,TGTGCCAGCAGACGACAGGGAAGAGGGGGAGCTTTCTTT,CASRRQGRGGAFF
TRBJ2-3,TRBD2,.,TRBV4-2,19,TGTGCCAGCAGCCAAAGGCTGAGGACTAGCGGTAAAGACATAGATACGCAGTATTTT,CASSQRLRTSGKDIDTQYF
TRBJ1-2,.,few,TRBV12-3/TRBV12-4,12,TGTGCACTTCAGGTGGCTAACTATGGCTACACCTTC,CALQVANYGYTF
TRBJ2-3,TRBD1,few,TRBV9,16,TGTGCCAGCAGCGGAGGGGACAGGGGATTTACAGATACGCAGTATTTT,CASSGGDRGFTDTQYF
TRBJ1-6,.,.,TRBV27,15,TGTGCCAGCAGTCCCCAGGGTACGCATAATTCACCCCTCCACTTT,CASSPQGTHNSPLHF
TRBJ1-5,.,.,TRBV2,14,TGTGCCAGCAGACAGGAGGAGGGCAATCAGCCCCAGCATTTT,CASRQEEGNQPQHF
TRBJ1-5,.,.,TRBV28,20,TGTGCCAGCCAACCAAAGCCAGGGGACGAGGGATACAATAGCAATCAGCCCCAGCATTTT,CASQPKPGDEGYNSNQPQHF
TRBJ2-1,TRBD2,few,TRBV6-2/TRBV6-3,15,TGTGCCAGCACCCGGACTAGCGGGGGTTACAATGAGCAGTTCTTC,CASTRTSGGYNEQFF
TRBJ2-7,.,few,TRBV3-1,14,TGTGCCAGCAGCCCTGGAAACATATACTACGAGCAGTACTTC,CASSPGNIYYEQYF
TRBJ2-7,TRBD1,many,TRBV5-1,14,TGCGCCAGCAGCATGGACAGGCTATCCTACGAGCAGTACTTC,CASSMDRLSYEQYF
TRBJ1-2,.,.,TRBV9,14,TGTGCCAGCAGCGGAGTAAATACAGGTTCCGGCTACACCTTC,CASSGVNTGSGYTF
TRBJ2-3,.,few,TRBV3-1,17,TGTGCCAGCAGCCAAGTGACTGTGGGGGGTAGCACAGATACGCAGTATTTT,CASSQVTVGGSTDTQYF
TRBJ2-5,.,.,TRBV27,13,TGTGCCAGCGAATCCCCCCCCCAAGAGACCCAGTACTTC,CASESPPQETQYF
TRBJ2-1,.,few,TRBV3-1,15,TGTGCCAGCAGCCAAGGTATCGGGGGGCCCAATGAGCAGTTCTTC,CASSQGIGGPNEQFF